The count of the clone carrying this TCR beta chain is one. Here immunoSEQ multiplex PCR was the method, and the copy in TCRdb shows in-frame clones only, minus some. Of 350,000 to 450,000 clones listed, roughly 90% are singletons. These data originate in a study of blood T cell repertoires in COVID-19. Looking at the study overall: The samples span acute and convalescent COVID-19 from the United States, Italy and Spain.

J was trimmed by 5 bases and V by 1 base; bases with no gene match: 11. This CDR3 comprises 16 residues. CDR1 and CDR2 from the germline V gene are SGHDT and YYEEEE. The V gene is TRBV5-6, the J gene TRBJ2-7; 8 bases fit TRBD2. The sequenced material came from peripheral blood. The sequence came from a man aged 35 to 55 with acute or convalescent COVID-19. CDR3 in DNA: TGTGCCAGCAGCTTGCTTGTTGGCGGGAGGTTCAACGAGCAGTACTTC. Translation: CASSLLVGGRFNEQYF.